The 7 T cell receptor beta chains in this list originate from one sample, sequenced in a study of blood T cells in healthy people across ages. PCR was performed a second time for 7 to 11 cycles using a sample-barcoded 5' primer and a J-beta primer mix. From the 5' RACE reads, TCRdb called clonotypes with MiXCR, one entry per CDR3 protein. The sample carries 800,000 to 950,000 distinct CDR3 sequences, almost 30% recorded once. Separately, the same data were catalogued under a study of T cells of mothers and their children.

Sequencing was carried out using blood. The receptors derive from a woman aged 40 to 50 in good health.

On this clonotype itself: The junction does not match germline at one end; this may be a read error. The chain has TRBV5-1 and TRBJ1-4; D is possibly TRBD1 (6 bases). CDR1 is SGHRS, CDR2 YFSETQ, per germline. The CDR3 has 15 amino acids. This chain's CDR3 is CAGTHRDTSNEKPFF. The CDR3 bases are TGCGCCGGCACCCACCGGGACACTTCTAATGAAAAACCGTTTTTT.

The chain recombines TRBV20-1 with TRBJ1-5, with D tentatively TRBD1 (5 bases). From germline, CDR1 is DFQATT and CDR2 SNEGSKA (reference sequence). This CDR3 has 13 residues. V was clipped by 1 base and J by 7 bases, with 11 bases between them. CDR3 sequence (DNA): TGCAGTGCTAGAGCCAGGGAGGGCCAGCCCCAGCATTTT. Protein: CSARAREGQPQHF.

The chain recombines TRBV28 with TRBJ1-2, with TRBD1 matching 12 bases. This CDR3 comprises 17 residues. Germline trimming cut 10 bases from V and 3 bases from J; bases unmatched to any gene: 15. The germline V gene has CDR1 MDHEN and CDR2 SYDVKM. Here the CDR3 DNA reads TGTGCCACCAGCCCTGGGACAGGGGGCGCTTGGGACTATGGCTACACCTTC. Its protein is CATSPGTGGAWDYGYTF.

V usage is TRBV27 and J usage is TRBJ2-1, with 10 nucleotides matching TRBD1. CDR3 length: 14 residues. The V gene's germline CDR1 is MNHEY and CDR2 SMNVEV (reference sequence). V shed 3 bases, J shed 12 bases, and the junction held 8 bases outside the gene matches. The CDR3 protein is CASSLTGGLGGQFF. CDR3 in DNA: TGTGCCAGCAGTTTGACAGGGGGCCTTGGTGGGCAGTTCTTC.

V and J are TRBV11-3 and TRBJ2-7; D unclear. This CDR3 contains 15 residues. Germline V gene sequence: CDR1 SGHNT, CDR2 YENEEA. The V and J ends lost 0 bases and 0 bases respectively, with 9 bases between them. CDR3 bases: TGTGCCAGCAGCTTAGATCCAGCAACCTCCTACGAGCAGTACTTC. Translating gives CASSLDPATSYEQYF.

This clonotype was recorded at least ten times. In nucleotides, the CDR3 is TGTGCCAGCAGTTCTGGCAGCGAGACCCAGTACTTC. The encoded protein is CASSSGSETQYF. The chain employs TRBV28 and TRBJ2-5; unclear D gene. The germline CDR1 and CDR2 sequences are MDHEN and SYDVKM. The CDR3 runs to 12 residues. The V end lost 4 bases, the J end lost 5 bases, and 8 bases lay between the germline ends. The complete variable domain, with remaining parts taken from reference TRBV28 and TRBJ2-5, reads DVKVTQSSRYLVKRTGEKVFLECVQDMDHENMFWYRQDPGLGLRLIYFSYDVKMKEKGDIPEGYSVSREKKERFSLILESASTNQTSMYLCASSSGSETQYFGPGTRLLVL.

This chain's CDR3 is CASSLASGVETQYF. The CDR3 bases are TGCGCCAGCAGCTTGGCGTCAGGGGTGGAGACCCAGTACTTC. The chain recombines TRBV5-1 with TRBJ2-5, with a possible D match to TRBD1 (6 bases). The CDR3 runs to 14 residues. Germline CDR1 SGHRS, CDR2 YFSETQ. Trimming stripped 0 bases from V and 5 bases from J, with 11 bases between.